The 20 T cell receptor beta chains below come from one sample, sequenced in a study of T cells in Graves' hyperthyroidism and ophthalmopathy. Amplified TCR beta CDR3 regions came from RNA transcripts. First-round RT-PCR targeting the TCR CDR3 was performed with the HTBI primer set. Each CDR3 protein gets one entry after TCRdb re-called the multiplex PCR reads with MiXCR. The sample carries 300,000 to 350,000 distinct CDR3 sequences, roughly 18% recorded once. Sequenced sample: blood. These receptors were obtained from a woman aged 45 to 65 with Graves' hyperthyroidism.

The V and J genes are TRBV11-2 and TRBJ2-2; 9 positions match TRBD1. The germline CDR1 and CDR2 sequences are SGHAT and FQNNGV. V lost 6 bases to trimming and J lost 4 bases; unmatched junction nucleotides: 3. The CDR3 length is 14 residues. CDR3 sequence: CASRGTGSTGELFF. The CDR3 DNA sequence: TGTGCCAGCAGAGGGACAGGGAGCACCGGGGAGCTGTTTTTT.

Comment on this clonotype: This may stem from a read error, because a much larger clone lies one nucleotide away. The CDR3 spells CACSHGTSGYNEQFF. DNA of the CDR3: TGTGCCTGCAGTCACGGGACTAGCGGCTACAATGAGCAGTTCTTC. The J gene is TRBJ2-1, the V gene TRBV6-1; 11 bases match TRBD2. The CDR3 has 15 residues. CDR1 and CDR2 from the germline V gene are MNHNS and SASEGT.

This clonotype has just a few counts. The V gene is TRBV20-1, the J gene TRBJ1-2; D uncertain. Per germline, CDR1 DFQATT and CDR2 SNEGSKA (reference sequence). The CDR3 has 14 amino acids. The V and J ends lost 1 base and 5 bases respectively, with 14 bases between them. CDR3 nucleotides: TGCAGTGCTAGAGTGGCAGAGTTATGGTATGGCTACACCTTC. Amino acids: CSARVAELWYGYTF.

In DNA form, the CDR3 reads TGTGCCAGTAGTATTCCCAACGGAGCGGGAGAGACCCAGTACTTC. Protein product: CASSIPNGAGETQYF. This sequence joins TRBV19 and TRBJ2-5, with D possibly matching TRBD2 (6 bases). CDR1 LNHDA and CDR2 SQIVND come from the germline V gene (reference sequence). V was cut by 3 bases and J by 4 bases, with 15 bases left in between. This CDR3 has 15 residues.

This clonotype was detected only a few times. This rearrangement joins TRBV29-1 to TRBJ1-2; a weak D match, TRBD1 (6 bases). Trimming shortened V by 4 bases and J by 4 bases, and 10 bases separated the two germline ends. CDR1 and CDR2 (germline): SQVTM, ANQGSEA. The CDR3 covers 12 residues. This chain's CDR3 is CSVVGASYGYTF. As DNA, the CDR3 is TGCAGCGTTGTGGGGGCCAGCTATGGCTACACCTTC.

The rearrangement joins TRBV27 to TRBJ2-7, with D perhaps being TRBD1 or TRBD2 (7 bases each). The CDR3 consists of 13 residues. Germline-derived CDR1 and CDR2 are MNHEY and SMNVEV (reference sequence). V was trimmed by 5 bases and J by 5 bases, leaving 13 bases between them. The CDR3 DNA is TGTGCCAGCAGTCCGACAGGGAGGGACGAGCAGTACGTC. Its protein is CASSPTGRDEQYV.

The table lists this clonotype with a few counts. The chain has TRBV7-3 and TRBJ2-2; D is ambiguous. The CDR3 is made up of 14 amino acids. V was pared by 6 bases and J by 0 bases, with 8 bases between. Per the germline V gene, CDR1 is SGHTA and CDR2 is FQGTGA. Written as DNA, the CDR3 is TGTGCCAGCAGTTCAGACCCGAACACCGGGGAGCTGTTTTTT. Translation gives CASSSDPNTGELFF. The whole variable domain, remainder taken from reference TRBV7-3 and TRBJ2-2, is GAGVSQTPSNKVTEKGKYVELRCDPISGHTALYWYRQSLGQGPEFLIYFQGTGAADDSGLPNDRFFAVRPEGSVSTLKIQRTERGDSAVYLCASSSDPNTGELFFGEGSRLTVL.

The chain couples TRBV7-9 to TRBJ1-2, with 9 bases identical to TRBD1. CDR3 size: 15 residues. The germline gives CDR1 SEHNR, CDR2 FQNEAQ (reference sequence). V shed 3 bases and J 8 bases; nucleotides not matched to a gene: 10. The CDR3 region has the DNA TGTGCCAGCAGCTTCCCCCTCCGGGACAGGGTCGGCTACACCTTC. It yields the protein CASSFPLRDRVGYTF.

This clonotype was picked up a small number of times. This chain joins TRBV3-1 and TRBJ2-1; 9 positions agree with TRBD2. V shed 4 bases, J shed 13 bases, and the junction held 5 bases outside the gene matches. CDR1 LGHDT and CDR2 YNNKEL come from the germline V gene (reference sequence). There are 12 residues in the CDR3. CDR3 in DNA: TGTGCCAGCAGCCCCGCGGGGGGGGATCAGTTCTTC. This translates into CASSPAGGDQFF.

The chain combines TRBV30 with TRBJ2-1; D unresolved. V gave up 1 base and J gave up 0 bases, with 4 bases separating them. This CDR3 has 13 residues. The V gene's germline CDR1 is GTSNPN and CDR2 SVGIG (reference sequence). CDR3 protein: CAWSGVSYNEQFF. In DNA, the CDR3 is TGTGCCTGGAGTGGGGTCTCCTACAATGAGCAGTTCTTC.

The rearrangement joins TRBV4-1 to TRBJ1-1, with a possible D match to TRBD1 (5 bases). With 0 bases removed from V and 0 bases from J, the gap between germline ends came to 17 bases. The CDR3 has 18 residues. CDR1 and CDR2 (germline): MGHRA, YSYEKL. The CDR3 here is CASSQDRGVAGLNTEAFF. CDR3 bases: TGCGCCAGCAGCCAAGATAGAGGGGTCGCAGGACTGAACACTGAAGCTTTCTTT.

The chain couples TRBV20-1 to TRBJ2-1, with TRBD2 matching over 7 bases. V was pared by 2 bases and J by 6 bases, with 7 bases of the junction left unmatched. Germline CDR1 and CDR2: DFQATT and SNEGSKA (reference sequence). The length of the CDR3 is 14 residues. The CDR3 region has the DNA TGCAGTGCTAGATGGCGGGAGAGGGGCAATGAGCAGTTCTTC. Its protein product is CSARWRERGNEQFF.

A note on this clonotype: The junction shows a germline mismatch at one end, possibly a read error. The chain carries TRBV7-8 and TRBJ2-5; 8 bases line up with TRBD1. This CDR3 is built from 17 residues. The germline V gene has CDR1 SGHVS and CDR2 FQNEAQ. The CDR3 protein is CASSQVSRDRRGETQYF. The CDR3 DNA reads TGCGCCAGCAGCCAAGTATCCCGGGACAGGCGGGGAGAGACCCAGTACTTC.

This chain joins TRBV5-6 and TRBJ2-1, with a tentative D call TRBD2 (5 bases). V lost 2 bases, J lost 4 bases, and 7 bases lay in between. Germline CDR1 SGHDT, CDR2 YYEEEE. The CDR3 runs to 13 residues. The CDR3 nucleotides are TGTGCCAGCAGCTTTAGGAGGTACAATGAGCAGTTCTTC. Translated: CASSFRRYNEQFF.

In its sample, this clonotype was seen many times. The rearrangement joins TRBV11-2 to TRBJ2-5; the D gene could be TRBD1 or TRBD2 (6 bases each). This CDR3 comprises 14 residues. CDR1 and CDR2 from the germline V gene are SGHAT and FQNNGV. V was trimmed by 5 bases and J by 2 bases, leaving 12 bases between them. The CDR3 bases are TGTGCCAGCAGCCAAACGGGGGCACAAGAGACCCAGTACTTC. Amino acid sequence: CASSQTGAQETQYF.

This clonotype appeared many times. CDR3 sequence (DNA): TGTGCCAGCGTGAAGACCGGGACCGAGTACAATGAGCAGTTCTTC. Translated, it gives CASVKTGTEYNEQFF. This rearrangement joins TRBV2 to TRBJ2-1; the D call may be TRBD1 or TRBD2 (5 bases each). CDR1 is SNHLY and CDR2 is FYNNEI in the germline V gene. Trimming removed 8 bases at V and 4 bases at J, with 18 bases between. The CDR3 is 15 residues long.

The gene calls are TRBV7-9 and TRBJ2-7; 8 bases match TRBD1. J was trimmed by 0 bases and V by 5 bases; bases with no gene match: 6. This CDR3 is 15 amino acids long. The germline V gene has CDR1 SEHNR and CDR2 FQNEAQ (reference sequence). The chain's CDR3 is CASSGGQENSYEQYV. The CDR3 DNA reads TGTGCCAGCAGCGGGGGACAGGAGAACTCCTACGAGCAGTACGTC.

This clonotype appeared a few times. The chain uses TRBV27 and TRBJ2-7; tentatively, D is TRBD2 (5 bases). V was pared by 4 bases and J by 1 base, with 14 bases between. From germline, CDR1 is MNHEY and CDR2 SMNVEV (reference sequence). CDR3 length: 15 residues. For the CDR3, the DNA is TGTGCCAGCAGTTCCCAAACCGGGGTTTCCTACGAGCAGTACTTC. Amino acid sequence: CASSSQTGVSYEQYF.

The rearrangement joins TRBV28 to TRBJ2-2; maybe TRBD2 (6 bases). The CDR3 spans 14 residues. Trimming took 1 base from V and 6 from J, leaving 9 bases between them. Germline V CDR1 and CDR2: MDHEN, SYDVKM. DNA of the CDR3: TGTGCCAGCAGTTTATCCTCGGGGGCCGGGGAGCTGTTTTTT. Translation gives CASSLSSGAGELFF.

In this sample, this clonotype turned up many times. The V gene is TRBV11-2, the J gene TRBJ2-2; D may correspond to TRBD1 or TRBD2 (5 bases each). This CDR3 has 17 amino acids. CDR1 and CDR2 (germline): SGHAT, FQNNGV. The ends were cut back, 6 bases at V and 0 bases at J, with 17 bases in the middle. The CDR3 sequence: CASRLGSWDPNTGELFF. In DNA form, the CDR3 reads TGTGCCAGCAGACTAGGGTCCTGGGACCCGAACACCGGGGAGCTGTTTTTT.